The rows below give T cell receptor beta chains drawn from one sample of a study of blood T cell repertoires in COVID-19. Produced via immunoSEQ multiplex PCR; TCRdb's table is partial and in-frame only. The table records about 260,000 clones, 86% of them present only once. Material for sequencing was PBMCs or T cells enriched from blood (not recorded which). The receptors were gathered from a woman between 50 and 59 years old who had recovered from COVID-19. CDR3s include the opening cysteine and the closing phenylalanine or tryptophan. The D gene is left open where the match is weak. Some rows have no size entry. The others give once, few or many, or a class for an expanded clone.

NA	TRBD1	TRBV7-3	TRBJ1-1	CASLQGAGTEAFF	TGTGCCAGCCTACAGGGGGCGGGCACTGAAGCTTTCTTT
NA	NA	TRBV7-9	TRBJ1-3	CASSMYRVGNTIYF	TGTGCCAGCAGCATGTACAGGGTCGGAAACACCATATATTTT
NA	NA	TRBV19	TRBJ1-4	CASRQSWAHEGGEKLFF	TGTGCCAGTAGACAGAGCTGGGCACATGAAGGTGGCGAAAAACTGTTTTTT
NA	NA	TRBV5-1	TRBJ1-6	CASSSGQSDNSPLHF	TGCGCCAGCAGTTCAGGACAGTCTGATAATTCACCCCTCCACTTT
once	NA	TRBV14	TRBJ1-1	CASSQLGQRNTEAFF	TGTGCCAGCAGCCAATTAGGCCAGCGGAACACTGAAGCTTTCTTT
NA	TRBD1	TRBV11-2	TRBJ1-6	CASSPTGALRLGNSPLHF	TGTGCCAGCAGCCCGACAGGGGCGTTAAGACTCGGGAATTCACCCCTCCACTTT
NA	TRBD2	TRBV5-5	TRBJ2-1	CASSLLGASGSLGEQFF	TGTGCCAGCAGCTTGCTGGGGGCTAGCGGGAGTTTGGGGGAGCAGTTCTTC
NA	TRBD1	TRBV7-2	TRBJ2-5	CASSYRRQGETQYF	TGTGCCAGCAGCTACCGAAGACAGGGAGAGACCCAGTACTTC
NA	TRBD2	TRBV10-3	TRBJ2-7	CAISPLVGLAGESSYEQYF	TGTGCCATCAGTCCCCTCGTTGGACTAGCGGGGGAAAGTTCCTACGAGCAGTACTTC
NA	NA	TRBV14	TRBJ1-1	CASSQRGREVFGAEAFF	TGTGCCAGCAGCCAACGTGGCAGGGAGGTCTTTGGCGCTGAAGCTTTCTTT
NA	TRBD1	TRBV28	TRBJ1-2	CASSLRTGGGGYTF	TGTGCCAGCAGCCTGCGGACAGGGGGGGGTGGCTACACCTTC
NA	TRBD1	TRBV6-5	TRBJ1-1	CASSYGQGARTEAFF	TGTGCCAGCAGTTACGGGCAGGGGGCGCGAACTGAAGCTTTCTTT
NA	NA	TRBV15	TRBJ1-6	CATSRDGTYNSPLHF	TGTGCCACCAGCAGAGATGGGACATATAATTCACCCCTCCACTTT
NA	NA	TRBV5-6	TRBJ2-3	CASSADRRDTQYF	TGTGCCAGCAGCGCCGACAGAAGAGATACGCAGTATTTT
few	NA	TRBV18	TRBJ2-7	CASSRDFLSEQYF	TGTGCCAGCTCACGGGACTTCCTATCCGAGCAGTACTTC
NA	TRBD2	TRBV14	TRBJ2-5	CASSHGFLAGGEETQYF	TGTGCCAGCAGCCATGGATTCCTAGCGGGGGGGGAAGAGACCCAGTACTTC
NA	TRBD1	TRBV28	TRBJ1-5	CASSSYGQGAGQPQHF	TGTGCCAGCAGTTCCTATGGACAGGGTGCAGGTCAGCCCCAGCATTTT
NA	TRBD2	TRBV3-1/TRBV3-2	TRBJ2-1	CASSPRTSGRTEQFF	TGTGCCAGCAGCCCGAGGACTAGCGGGAGGACCGAGCAGTTCTTC